The text below deals with one T cell receptor beta chain. What it binds is not known. Method: immunoSEQ multiplex PCR; TCRdb's copy keeps in-frame clones and lacks some. Of some 150,000 clones in the sample, about 90% were seen once. The sample originates from a study of T cell responses to AZD1222 COVID-19 vaccine. Study-wide points: At baseline, seropositivity was found in only a handful of AZD1222 recipients. Breadth and depth of Spike-specific TCRs rose after two AZD1222 doses. Clonal diversity may have been underestimated, and the donors were mostly white British, with more females than males. Dominant at 160-218 and 743-854, vaccine-associated CD4 TCRs also spanned spike.

Trimming took off 8 bases at V and 10 bases at J, with 9 bases between the two ends. This CDR3 contains 10 residues. The germline V gene has CDR1 SGHTA and CDR2 FQGNSA. The sequencing used peripheral blood, collected on day 0 of MenACWY control vaccination. The source is an adult in good health. The chain carries TRBV7-2 and TRBJ2-1; possibly TRBD2 for D (6 bases). This CDR3 reads CASGRGEQFF. In DNA, the CDR3 is TGTGCCAGCGGTCGGGGGGAGCAGTTCTTC.